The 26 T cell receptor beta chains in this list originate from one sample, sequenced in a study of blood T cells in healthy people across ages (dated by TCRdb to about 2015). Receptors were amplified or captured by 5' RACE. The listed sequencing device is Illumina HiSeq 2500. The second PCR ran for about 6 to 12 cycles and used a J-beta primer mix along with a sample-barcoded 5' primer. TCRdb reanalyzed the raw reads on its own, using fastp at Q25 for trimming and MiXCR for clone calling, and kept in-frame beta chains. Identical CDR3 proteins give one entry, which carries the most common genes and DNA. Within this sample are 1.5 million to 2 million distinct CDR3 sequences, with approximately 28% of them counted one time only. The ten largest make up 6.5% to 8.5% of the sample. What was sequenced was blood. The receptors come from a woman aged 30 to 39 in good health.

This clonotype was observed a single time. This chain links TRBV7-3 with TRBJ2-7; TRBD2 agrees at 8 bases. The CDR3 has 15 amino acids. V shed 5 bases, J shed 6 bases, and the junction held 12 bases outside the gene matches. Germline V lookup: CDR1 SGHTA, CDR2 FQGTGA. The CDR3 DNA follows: TGTGCCAGCAGCCCGGGGGGGACGAATTGGCGCGAGCAGTACTTC. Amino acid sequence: CASSPGGTNWREQYF.

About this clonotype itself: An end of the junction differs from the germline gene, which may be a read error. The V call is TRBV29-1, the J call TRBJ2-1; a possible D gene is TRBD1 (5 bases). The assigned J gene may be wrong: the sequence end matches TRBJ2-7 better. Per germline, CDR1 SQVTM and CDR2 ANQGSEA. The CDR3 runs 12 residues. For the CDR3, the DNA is TGCAACGTTGCTTGGACACACAATGAGCAGTACTTC. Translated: CNVAWTHNEQYF.

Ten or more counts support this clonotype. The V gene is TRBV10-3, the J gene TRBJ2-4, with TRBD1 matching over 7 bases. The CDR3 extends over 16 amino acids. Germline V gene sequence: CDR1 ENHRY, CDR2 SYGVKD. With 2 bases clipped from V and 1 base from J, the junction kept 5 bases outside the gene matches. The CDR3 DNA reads TGTGCCATCAGTGAGCCAAAGACAGGGGCCAAAAACATTCAGTACTTC. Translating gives CAISEPKTGAKNIQYF.

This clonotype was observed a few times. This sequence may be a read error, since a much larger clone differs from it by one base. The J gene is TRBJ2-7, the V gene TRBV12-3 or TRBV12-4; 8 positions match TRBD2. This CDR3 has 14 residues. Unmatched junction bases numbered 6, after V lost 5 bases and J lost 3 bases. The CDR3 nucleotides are TGTGCCAGCAGTCCGGGACTAGGTCGCTACGAGCAGTACTTC. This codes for CASSPGLGRYEQYF.

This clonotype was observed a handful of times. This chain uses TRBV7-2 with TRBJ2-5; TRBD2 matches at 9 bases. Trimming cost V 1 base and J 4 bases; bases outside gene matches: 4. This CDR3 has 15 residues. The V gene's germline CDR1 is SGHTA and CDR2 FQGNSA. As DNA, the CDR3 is TGTGCCAGCAGCTTAGGAAGCGGGGGGACAGAGACCCAGTACTTC. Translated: CASSLGSGGTETQYF.

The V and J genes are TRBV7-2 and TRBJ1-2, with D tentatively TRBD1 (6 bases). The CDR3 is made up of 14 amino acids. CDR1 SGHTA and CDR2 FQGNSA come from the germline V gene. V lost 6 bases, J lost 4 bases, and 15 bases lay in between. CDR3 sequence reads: CASRRQALFYGYTF. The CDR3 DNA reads TGTGCCAGCAGACGACAGGCCCTCTTCTATGGCTACACCTTC.

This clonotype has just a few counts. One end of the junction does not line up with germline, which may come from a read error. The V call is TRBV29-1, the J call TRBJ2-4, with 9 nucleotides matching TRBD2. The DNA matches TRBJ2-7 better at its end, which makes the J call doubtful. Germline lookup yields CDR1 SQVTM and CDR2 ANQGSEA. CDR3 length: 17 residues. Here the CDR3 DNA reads TGCAACGTTGCCGGTGGATTGGGGCGGGAGGGCCTTTACGAGCAGTACTTC. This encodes CNVAGGLGREGLYEQYF.

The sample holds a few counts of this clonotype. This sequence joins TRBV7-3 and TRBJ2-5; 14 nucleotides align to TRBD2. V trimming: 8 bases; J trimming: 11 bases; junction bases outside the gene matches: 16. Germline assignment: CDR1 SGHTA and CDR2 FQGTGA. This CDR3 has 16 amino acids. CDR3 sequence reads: CASAPRLAGGFNEQYF. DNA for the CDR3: TGTGCCAGCGCACCTAGACTAGCGGGGGGGTTCAATGAGCAGTACTTC.

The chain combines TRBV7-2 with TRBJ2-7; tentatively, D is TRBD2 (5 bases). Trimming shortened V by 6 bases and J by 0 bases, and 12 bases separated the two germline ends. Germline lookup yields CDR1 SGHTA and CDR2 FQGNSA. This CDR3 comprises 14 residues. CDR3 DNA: TGTGCCAGCAGACCAAACGGGATCTCCTACGAGCAGTACTTC. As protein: CASRPNGISYEQYF.

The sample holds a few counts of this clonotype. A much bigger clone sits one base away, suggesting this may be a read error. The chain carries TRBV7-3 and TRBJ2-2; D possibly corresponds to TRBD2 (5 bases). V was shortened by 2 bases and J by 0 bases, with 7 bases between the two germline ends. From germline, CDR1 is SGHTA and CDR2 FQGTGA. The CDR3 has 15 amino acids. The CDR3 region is CASSLGRANTGELFF. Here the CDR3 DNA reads TGTGCCAGCAGCTTAGGGCGGGCGAACACCGGGGAGCTGTTTTTT.

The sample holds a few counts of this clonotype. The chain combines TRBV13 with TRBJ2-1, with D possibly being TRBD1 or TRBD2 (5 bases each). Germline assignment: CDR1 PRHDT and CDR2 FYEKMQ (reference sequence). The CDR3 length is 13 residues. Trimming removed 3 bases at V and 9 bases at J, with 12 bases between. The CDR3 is CASSLGPSLEQFF. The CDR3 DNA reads TGTGCCAGCAGCTTGGGACCGTCACTTGAGCAGTTCTTC.

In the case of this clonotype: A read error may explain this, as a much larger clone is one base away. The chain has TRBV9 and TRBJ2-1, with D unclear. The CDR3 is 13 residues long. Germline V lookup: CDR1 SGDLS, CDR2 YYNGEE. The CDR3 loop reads CASCVASNNEQFF. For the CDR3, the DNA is TGTGCCAGCTGCGTCGCCTCAAACAATGAGCAGTTCTTC.

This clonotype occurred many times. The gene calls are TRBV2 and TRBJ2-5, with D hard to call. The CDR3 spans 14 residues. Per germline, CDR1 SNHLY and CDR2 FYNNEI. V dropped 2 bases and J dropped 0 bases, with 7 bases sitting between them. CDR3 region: CASSEYRNQETQYF. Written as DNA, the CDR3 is TGTGCCAGCAGTGAATATAGAAACCAAGAGACCCAGTACTTC.

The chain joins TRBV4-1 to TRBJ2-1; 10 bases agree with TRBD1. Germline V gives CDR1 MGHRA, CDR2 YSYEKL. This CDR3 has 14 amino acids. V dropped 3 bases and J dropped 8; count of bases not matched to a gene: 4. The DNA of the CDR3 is TGCGCCAGCAGCCAGGACAGGGGGAACTATGAGCAGTTCTTC. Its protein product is CASSQDRGNYEQFF.

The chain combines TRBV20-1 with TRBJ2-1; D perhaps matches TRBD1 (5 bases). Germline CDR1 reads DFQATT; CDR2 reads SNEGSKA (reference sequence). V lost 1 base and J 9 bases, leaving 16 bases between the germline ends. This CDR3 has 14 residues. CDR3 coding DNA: TGCAGTGCTAGAGCCGGCCGCCGTAGGGGTGAGCAGTTCTTC. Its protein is CSARAGRRRGEQFF.

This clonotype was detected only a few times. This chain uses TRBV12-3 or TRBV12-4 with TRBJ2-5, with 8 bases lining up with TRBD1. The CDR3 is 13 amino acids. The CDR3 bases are TGTGCTGCGGGCAGGGGGCACCAAGAGACCCAGTACTTC. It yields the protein CAAGRGHQETQYF.

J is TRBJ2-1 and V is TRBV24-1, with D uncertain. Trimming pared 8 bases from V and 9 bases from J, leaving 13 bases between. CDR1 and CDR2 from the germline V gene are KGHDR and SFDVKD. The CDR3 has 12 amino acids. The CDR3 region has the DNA TGTGCCACCATGGGTGGCGTTGGTGAGCAGTTCTTC. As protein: CATMGGVGEQFF.

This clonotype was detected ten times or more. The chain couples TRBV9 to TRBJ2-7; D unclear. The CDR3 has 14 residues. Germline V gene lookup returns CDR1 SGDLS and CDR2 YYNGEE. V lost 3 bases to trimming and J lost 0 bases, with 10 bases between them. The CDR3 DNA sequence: TGTGCCAGCAGCGCCCAGCCGAGCTCCTACGAGCAGTACTTC. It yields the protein CASSAQPSSYEQYF.

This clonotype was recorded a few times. The CDR3 region is CASSLAGRRIYNEQFF. CDR3 sequence (DNA): TGTGCCAGCAGCTTAGCGGGTCGCAGGATATACAATGAGCAGTTCTTC. The rearrangement uses TRBV7-2 and TRBJ2-1; D not resolved. The germline V and J ends were trimmed by 0 bases and 4 bases, with 13 bases remaining between them. Per the germline V gene, CDR1 is SGHTA and CDR2 is FQGNSA. The CDR3 sequence is 16 residues long.

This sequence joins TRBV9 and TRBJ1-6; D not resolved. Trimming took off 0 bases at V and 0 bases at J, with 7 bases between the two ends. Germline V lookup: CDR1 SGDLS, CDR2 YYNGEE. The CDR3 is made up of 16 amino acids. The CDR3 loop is CASSVALSSYNSPLHF. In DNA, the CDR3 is TGTGCCAGCAGCGTAGCGTTGAGCTCCTATAATTCACCCCTCCACTTT.

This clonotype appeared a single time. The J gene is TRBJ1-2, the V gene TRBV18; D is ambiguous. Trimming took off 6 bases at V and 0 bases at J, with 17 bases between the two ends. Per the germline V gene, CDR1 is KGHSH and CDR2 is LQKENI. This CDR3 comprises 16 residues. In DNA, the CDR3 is TGTGCCAGCTCTCGTAACATGGAACTCGCTAACTATGGCTACACCTTC. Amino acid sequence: CASSRNMELANYGYTF.

The CDR3, as DNA: TGTGCCAGCAGTCATCGACTAGCGGGAGTAAGCGAGCAGTACTTC. Translated: CASSHRLAGVSEQYF. The chain joins TRBV6-2 or TRBV6-3 to TRBJ2-7; 12 bases align to TRBD2. CDR1 is MNHEY, CDR2 SVGEGT, per germline. The CDR3 has 15 amino acids. V was pared by 5 bases and J by 6 bases, with 8 bases of the junction left unmatched.

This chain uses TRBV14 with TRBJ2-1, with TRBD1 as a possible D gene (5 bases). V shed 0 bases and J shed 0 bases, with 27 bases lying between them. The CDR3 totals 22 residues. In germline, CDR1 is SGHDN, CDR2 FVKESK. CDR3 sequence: CASSQDIVGQGTYKLSYNEQFF. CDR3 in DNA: TGTGCCAGCAGCCAAGATATTGTGGGGCAGGGCACCTACAAACTCTCCTACAATGAGCAGTTCTTC.

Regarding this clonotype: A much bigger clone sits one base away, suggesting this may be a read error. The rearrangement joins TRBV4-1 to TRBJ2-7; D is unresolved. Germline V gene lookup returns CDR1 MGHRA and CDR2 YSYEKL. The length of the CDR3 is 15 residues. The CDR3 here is CDSSQGRDASYEQYF. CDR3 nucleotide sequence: TGCGACAGCAGCCAAGGTCGAGACGCCTCCTACGAGCAGTACTTC.

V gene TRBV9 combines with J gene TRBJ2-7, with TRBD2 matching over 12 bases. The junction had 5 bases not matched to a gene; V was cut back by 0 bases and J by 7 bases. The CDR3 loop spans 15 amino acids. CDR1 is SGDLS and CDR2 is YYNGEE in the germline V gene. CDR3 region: CASSVGTSGADEQYF. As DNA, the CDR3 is TGTGCCAGCAGCGTAGGGACTAGCGGGGCGGATGAGCAGTACTTC.

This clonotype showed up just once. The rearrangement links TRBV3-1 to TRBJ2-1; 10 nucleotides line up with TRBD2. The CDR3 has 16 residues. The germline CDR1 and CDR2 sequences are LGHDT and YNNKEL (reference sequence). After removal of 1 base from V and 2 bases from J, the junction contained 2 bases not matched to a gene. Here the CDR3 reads CASSQASGRPYNEQFF. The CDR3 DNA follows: TGTGCCAGCAGCCAAGCTAGCGGGAGACCCTACAATGAGCAGTTCTTC.